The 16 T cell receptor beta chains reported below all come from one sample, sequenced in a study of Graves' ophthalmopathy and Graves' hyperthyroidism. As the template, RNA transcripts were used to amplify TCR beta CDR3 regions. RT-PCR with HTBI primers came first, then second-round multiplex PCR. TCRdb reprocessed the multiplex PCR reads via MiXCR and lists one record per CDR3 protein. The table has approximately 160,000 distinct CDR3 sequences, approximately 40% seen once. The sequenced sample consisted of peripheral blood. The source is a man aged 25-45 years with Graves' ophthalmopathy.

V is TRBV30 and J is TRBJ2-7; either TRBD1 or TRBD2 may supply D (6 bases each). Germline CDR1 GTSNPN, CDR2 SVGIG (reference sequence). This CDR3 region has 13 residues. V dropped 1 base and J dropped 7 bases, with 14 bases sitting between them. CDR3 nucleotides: TGTGCCTGGAGTGGGCCGGGGGCGCGGGAGCAGTACTTC. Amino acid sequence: CAWSGPGAREQYF. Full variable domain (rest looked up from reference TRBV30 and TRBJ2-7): SQTIHQWPATLVQPVGSPLSLECTVEGTSNPNLYWYRQAAGRGLQLLFYSVGIGQISSEVPQNLSASRPQDRQFILSSKKLLLSDSGFYLCAWSGPGAREQYFGPGTRLTVT.

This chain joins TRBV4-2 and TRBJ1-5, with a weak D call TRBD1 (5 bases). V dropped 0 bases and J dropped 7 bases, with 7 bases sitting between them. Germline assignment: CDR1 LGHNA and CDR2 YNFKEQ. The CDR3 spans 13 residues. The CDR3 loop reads CASSQDQGQPQHF. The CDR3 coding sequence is TGTGCCAGCAGCCAAGATCAGGGACAGCCCCAGCATTTT.

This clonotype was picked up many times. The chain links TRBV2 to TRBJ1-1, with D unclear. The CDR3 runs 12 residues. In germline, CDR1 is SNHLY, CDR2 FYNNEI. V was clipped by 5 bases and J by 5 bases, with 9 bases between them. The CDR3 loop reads CASSLDTTEAFF. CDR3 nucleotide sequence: TGTGCCAGCAGTCTTGACACGACTGAAGCTTTCTTT.

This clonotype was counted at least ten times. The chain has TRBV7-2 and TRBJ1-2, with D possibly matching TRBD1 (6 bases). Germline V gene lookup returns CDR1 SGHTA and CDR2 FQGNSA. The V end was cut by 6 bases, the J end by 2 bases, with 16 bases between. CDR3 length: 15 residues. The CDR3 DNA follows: TGTGCCAGCAGTTTACAGGGCTCGTCCAACTATGGCTACACCTTC. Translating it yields CASSLQGSSNYGYTF.

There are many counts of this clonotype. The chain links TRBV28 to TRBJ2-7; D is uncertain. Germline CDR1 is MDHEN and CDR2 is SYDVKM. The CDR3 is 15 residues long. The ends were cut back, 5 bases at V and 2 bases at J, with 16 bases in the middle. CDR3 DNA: TGTGCCAGCAGTACTCGGCCACGGGTCCCCTACGAGCAGTACTTC. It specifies CASSTRPRVPYEQYF.

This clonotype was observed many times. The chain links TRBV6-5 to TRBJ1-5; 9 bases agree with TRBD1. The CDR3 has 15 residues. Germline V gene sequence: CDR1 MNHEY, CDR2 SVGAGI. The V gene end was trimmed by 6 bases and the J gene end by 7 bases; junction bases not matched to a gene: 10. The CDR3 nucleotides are TGTGCCAGCAGAGTAACCGGGACAGGGATGCAGCCCCAGCATTTT. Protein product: CASRVTGTGMQPQHF.

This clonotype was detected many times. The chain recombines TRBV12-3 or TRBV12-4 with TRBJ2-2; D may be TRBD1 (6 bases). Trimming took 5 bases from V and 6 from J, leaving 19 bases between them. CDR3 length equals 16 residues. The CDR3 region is CASSEKPQGIAGELFF. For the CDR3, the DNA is TGTGCCAGCAGTGAAAAGCCGCAGGGGATCGCCGGGGAGCTGTTTTTT.

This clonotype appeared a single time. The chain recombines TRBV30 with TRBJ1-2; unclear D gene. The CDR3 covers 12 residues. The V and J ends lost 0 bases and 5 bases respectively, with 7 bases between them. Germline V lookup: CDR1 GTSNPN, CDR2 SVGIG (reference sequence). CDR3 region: CAWSVNIYGYTF. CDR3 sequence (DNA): TGTGCCTGGAGTGTTAACATATATGGCTACACCTTC.

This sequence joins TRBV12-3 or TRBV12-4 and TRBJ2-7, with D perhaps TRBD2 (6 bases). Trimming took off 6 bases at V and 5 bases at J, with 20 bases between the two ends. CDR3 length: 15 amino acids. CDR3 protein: CASSRGDLNRDEQYF. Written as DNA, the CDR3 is TGTGCCAGCAGCCGCGGGGATTTGAATCGAGACGAGCAGTACTTC.

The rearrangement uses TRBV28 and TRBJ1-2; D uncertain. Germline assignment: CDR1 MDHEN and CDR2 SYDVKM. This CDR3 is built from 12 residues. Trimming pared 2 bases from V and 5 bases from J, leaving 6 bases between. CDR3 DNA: TGTGCCAGCAGTTTAAAAGCGTATGGCTACACCTTC. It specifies CASSLKAYGYTF.

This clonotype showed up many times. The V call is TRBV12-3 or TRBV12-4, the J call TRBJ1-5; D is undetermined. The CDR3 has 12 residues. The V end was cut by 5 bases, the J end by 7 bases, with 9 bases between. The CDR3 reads CASSPRGQPQHF. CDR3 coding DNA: TGTGCCAGCAGTCCCCGCGGGCAGCCCCAGCATTTT.

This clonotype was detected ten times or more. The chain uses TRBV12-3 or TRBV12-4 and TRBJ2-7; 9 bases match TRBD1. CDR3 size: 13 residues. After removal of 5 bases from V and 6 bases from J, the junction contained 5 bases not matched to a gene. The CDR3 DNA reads TGTGCCAGCAGTACCGGGACAGGGTTCGAGCAGTACTTC. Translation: CASSTGTGFEQYF.

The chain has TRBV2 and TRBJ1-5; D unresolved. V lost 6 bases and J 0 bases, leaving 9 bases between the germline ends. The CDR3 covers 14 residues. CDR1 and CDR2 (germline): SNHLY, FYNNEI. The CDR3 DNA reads TGTGCCAGCAGCCCGGGGTTTAGCAATCAGCCCCAGCATTTT. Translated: CASSPGFSNQPQHF.

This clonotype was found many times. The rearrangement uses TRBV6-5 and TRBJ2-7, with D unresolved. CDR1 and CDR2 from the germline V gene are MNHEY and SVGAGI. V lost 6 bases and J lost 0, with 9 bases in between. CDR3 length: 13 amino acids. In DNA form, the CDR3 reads TGTGCCAGCAGCGTCTTTTCCTCCTACGAGCAGTACTTC. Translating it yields CASSVFSSYEQYF.

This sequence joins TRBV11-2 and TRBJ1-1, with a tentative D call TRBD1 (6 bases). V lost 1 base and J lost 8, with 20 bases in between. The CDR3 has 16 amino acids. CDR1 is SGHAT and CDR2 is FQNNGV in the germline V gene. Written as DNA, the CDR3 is TGTGCCAGCAGCTTAGGTACCGGGACAAAGGGACTCGAAGCTTTCTTT. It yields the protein CASSLGTGTKGLEAFF.

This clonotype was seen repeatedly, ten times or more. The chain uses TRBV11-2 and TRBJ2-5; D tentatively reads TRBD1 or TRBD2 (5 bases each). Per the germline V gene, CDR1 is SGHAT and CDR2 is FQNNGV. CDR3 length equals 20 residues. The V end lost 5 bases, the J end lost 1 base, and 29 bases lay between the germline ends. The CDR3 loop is CASSPQRKTAGTTSQETQYF. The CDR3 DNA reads TGTGCCAGCAGCCCACAACGAAAGACCGCCGGGACGACCTCCCAAGAGACCCAGTACTTC.